The sequence of this T cell receptor beta chain was determined in a study of cytomegalovirus exposure and HLA in healthy donors. In the PCR, 60 Vbeta and 13 Jbeta primers were used. Only in-frame clones appear in the TCRdb table, and some are missing; sequencing was by immunoSEQ multiplex PCR. The table has 200,000 or so clones, 81% seen once. Each donor was healthy, and each was a bone marrow donor. V trimming: 1 base; J trimming: 7 bases; junction bases outside the gene matches: 11. There are 17 residues in the CDR3. CDR1 and CDR2 from the germline V gene are SGHDT and YYEEEE. This chain links TRBV5-6 with TRBJ2-1; 10 bases are shared with TRBD2. Sequencing was done on a sample of PBMCs. The TCR originated in a middle-aged man in good health and CMV-seronegative. The CDR3 coding sequence is TGTGCCAGCAGCTTGCTCAGCGGGGGGGCCAGTATGAATGAGCAGTTCTTC. Translation: CASSLLSGGASMNEQFF.